The entry below gives a single T cell receptor beta chain sequence along with its context. Its antigen is as yet unknown. Germline is not matched at one junction end, which may reflect a read error. This record comes from a study of identical twins. Whole-study results and caveats: Excess sharing by twins proved weaker in beta out-of-frame sequences. Its conclusions, products of cross-sectional statistical analysis, did not come from following the same donors. Compared with models, monozygotic twins showed more out-of-frame TCR alpha sharing.

Germline CDR1 LGHNA, CDR2 YNFKEQ. CDR3 size: 15 residues. Unique molecular identifiers were present on the cDNA, and a universal primer site came from template switching. Via MiXCR, TCRdb re-called the 5' RACE reads, giving one row per CDR3 protein. There are a few hundred thousand distinct CDR3 sequences in the sample; approximately 9.6% occur only once, and 2.5% to 3.5% lies in the top ten. The same sample was also studied in work on yellow fever vaccine responses in identical twins.

Sequencing was carried out using PBMCs. This chain uses TRBV4-2 with TRBJ2-5, with a possible D match to TRBD1 (6 bases). This sequence was found in a young woman in good health. Here the CDR3 DNA reads TGTGCCAGCAGCGAAAGGGGGACATACCAAGAGACCAAGTACTTC. Translation gives CASSERGTYQETKYF.